This T cell receptor (beta chain) was recorded in a study of shared clonotypes between healthy human individuals. The wider study: Three plates were used per donor for CD4 naive, three for CD4 memory, two for CD8 naive and one for CD8 memory. Whole-study findings and limits: Naive CD4 clonotypes overlapped across a handful of donors at 4.5% to 5.5%. Expectations were that clonotype sharing among donors would be affected by sequencing depth.

The germline gives CDR1 MNHEY, CDR2 SMNVEV (reference sequence). The J segment lost 3 bases and the V segment lost 6 bases, leaving 5 bases of the junction unmatched. The length of the CDR3 is 14 residues. CD8 cells regarded as naive lacked CD45RO, were positively chosen for CCR7, and omitted terminally differentiated effector memory CD45RA+ cells. Original processing methods: In the immunoSEQ data, sequences were junction-only and lacked quality scores, so filtering differed. Assay used: immunoSEQ multiplex PCR; TCRdb lists only in-frame clones, some missing. The V and J calls and the clone size are those of that table, but D and trimming were determined from the DNA. The table lists about 2.1 million clones, 90% to 95% of them singletons. For this clone: Its specificity is unknown.

The rearrangement links TRBV27 to TRBJ1-2; 9 bases align to TRBD1. Input material: naive CD8+ T cells from PBMCs. This clonotype was obtained from a man in his late teens or twenties in good health. Some clones in this sample may be carry-over from other donors' samples. The DNA for the CDR3 is TGTGCCAGCAGCGCACAGGGGGCGTACTATGGCTACACCTTC. It translates to CASSAQGAYYGYTF.